This T cell receptor beta chain appears in the sequencing data of a study of blood T cell repertoires in COVID-19. Study-level background: PBMCs, B-cell-depleted T cells, or T cells provided the cDNA or gDNA that made up the material.

Profiled with immunoSEQ multiplex PCR; TCRdb holds only in-frame clones, not every one. This table holds fewer than 350,000 clones, approximately 88% found once. The CDR3 is made up of 14 amino acids. V lost 0 bases and J lost 8, with 12 bases in between. Per germline, CDR1 SGDLS and CDR2 YYNGEE. This study enrolled people aged about 18 to 100 from roughly 22 US geographic areas. What the recovered Cohort 3 donors had was two negative PCRs, clearance, or symptom resolution. The V call is TRBV9, the J call TRBJ2-1, with D possibly being TRBD2 (7 bases). What was sequenced was PBMCs or T cells enriched from blood (not recorded which). The receptor was derived from a woman aged 25 to 39 who had recovered from COVID-19. CDR3 nucleotides: TGTGCCAGCAGCGTAGGGGGAGGGGGAGATGAGCAGTTCTTC. This gives the protein CASSVGGGGDEQFF.